This is a list of T cell receptor beta chains from one sample in a study of T-cell reconstitution after alpha-beta-depleted transplantation in children. Using its own MiXCR run on the PCR reads, TCRdb lists one record per CDR3 protein. There are under 35,000 distinct CDR3 sequences in the sample; about 6.3% occur only once, and roughly 7% lies in the top ten. Sequenced here: PBMCs, mostly from graft donor cells, sampled 180 days after TCRalphabeta/CD19-depleted stem cell transplant. These receptors originate from a male patient between 5 and 17 years old who had a stem cell transplant for acute myeloid leukemia, so the T cells may come from the graft donor. CDR3s include the opening cysteine and the closing phenylalanine or tryptophan. The D gene is left open where the match is weak. The size field is filled for only some rows; it gives once, few, many or a size class.

V,size,D,J,DNA,CDR3
TRBV4-3,medium-sized,TRBD1,TRBJ2-2,TGCGCCAGCAGCCAAGGGACAGGGGCGGCCGGGGAGCTGTTTTTT,CASSQGTGAAGELFF
TRBV11-1,many,NA,TRBJ2-2,TGTGCCAGCGAAATCGGGACCTTCAACACCGGGGAGCTGTTTTTT,CASEIGTFNTGELFF
TRBV12-3/TRBV12-4,many,TRBD1,TRBJ1-5,TGTGCCAGCCACACGACAGGGACAAATCAGCCCCAGCATTTT,CASHTTGTNQPQHF
TRBV5-6,many,NA,TRBJ1-1,TGTGCCAGCAGCTTGATAGGGATTGGGGACACTGAAGTTTTCTTT,CASSLIGIGDTEVFF
TRBV27,many,NA,TRBJ1-4,TGTGCCAGCAGTTTCCTCGCTAGAGAAAAACTGTTTTTT,CASSFLAREKLFF
TRBV7-2,many,NA,TRBJ2-3,TGTGCCAGCAGCTTCGGACTACCTAGCACAGATACGCAGTATTTT,CASSFGLPSTDTQYF
TRBV19,many,TRBD2,TRBJ2-1,TGTGCCAGTAGTATTCGGAGTAGCGGGGGGTACAATGAGCAGTTCTTC,CASSIRSSGGYNEQFF
TRBV4-1,many,NA,TRBJ2-2,TGCGCCAGCAGCCAAGATCTACGCCGAAGGGCCGGGGAGCTGTTTTTT,CASSQDLRRRAGELFF
TRBV12-3/TRBV12-4,many,NA,TRBJ1-5,TGTGCCAGCAGTTTAGGGGAAGGAATTTTATTCAATCAGCCCCAGCATTTT,CASSLGEGILFNQPQHF
TRBV28,many,NA,TRBJ1-5,TGTGCCAGCAGACCGACCGACAGGTTTACTCAGCCCCAGCATTTT,CASRPTDRFTQPQHF
TRBV6-2/TRBV6-3,many,NA,TRBJ2-7,TGTGCCAGCAGCCGGGGAGCTGCGGGCGCTACCTACGAGCAGTACTTC,CASSRGAAGATYEQYF
TRBV6-6,medium-sized,NA,TRBJ2-7,TGTGCCAGCAGTTCTCCGACACTAAGCTCCTACGAGCAGTACTTC,CASSSPTLSSYEQYF
TRBV6-2/TRBV6-3,many,NA,TRBJ2-7,TGTGCCAGCAGTTTATTATTCGTGGCCTACGAGCAGTACTTC,CASSLLFVAYEQYF
TRBV2,many,NA,TRBJ1-3,TGTGCCAGCAGTGTTCAGGGTACCTCTGGAAACACCATATATTTT,CASSVQGTSGNTIYF
TRBV28,many,NA,TRBJ2-7,TGTGCCAGCAGTCTACCTCCCGACAGGACCTACGAGCAGTACTTC,CASSLPPDRTYEQYF
TRBV12-3/TRBV12-4,many,NA,TRBJ2-7,TGTGCCAGCAGTTTACAGAATCTCTACGAGCAGTACTTC,CASSLQNLYEQYF
TRBV20-1,many,TRBD2,TRBJ2-5,TGCAGTGCTAGATTCCCTAGCGGGCCAGGTCAAGAGACCCAGTACTTC,CSARFPSGPGQETQYF
TRBV7-3,few,NA,TRBJ2-1,TGTGCCAGCAGCTTATATCAGGGAGCACCCCCCAATGAGCAGTTCTTC,CASSLYQGAPPNEQFF
TRBV19,NA,NA,TRBJ1-5,TGTGCCAGTAGTCTATCGGGACACCCTCGTAAGCCCCAGCATTTT,CASSLSGHPRKPQHF
TRBV29-1,many,TRBD1,TRBJ2-5,TGCAGCGTTAGGACAGGGGGCGGTGAGACCCAGTACTTC,CSVRTGGGETQYF
TRBV6-5,many,NA,TRBJ1-2,TGTGCCAGCAATCACCCCTGGGGAGGGGCGGACTATGGCTACACCTTC,CASNHPWGGADYGYTF
TRBV7-3,many,TRBD1,TRBJ2-1,TGTGCCAGCAGCGTGGACAGGGACGCCTACAATGAGCAGTTCTTC,CASSVDRDAYNEQFF
TRBV6-2/TRBV6-3,many,NA,TRBJ2-7,TGTGCCAGCAGTTACTCGATTTCTGGACTTTTAGGGTACGAGCAGTACTTC,CASSYSISGLLGYEQYF
TRBV11-2,many,TRBD1,TRBJ2-4,TGTGCCAGCAGCTTACAGGGGGCGCGGGACATTCAGTACTTC,CASSLQGARDIQYF
TRBV30,many,TRBD2,TRBJ2-1,TGTGCCTGGAGCGGCGGGAGGGCCTACAATGAGCAGTTCTTC,CAWSGGRAYNEQFF
TRBV4-2,NA,NA,TRBJ2-1,TGTGCCAGGGGCCCCCGGCGGCAGCGGACCCACAATGAGCAGTTCTTC,CARGPRRQRTHNEQFF
TRBV7-9,many,NA,TRBJ2-7,TGTGCCAGCAGCTTAGCTACTCGGGGCTACGAGCAGTACTTC,CASSLATRGYEQYF
TRBV28,many,NA,TRBJ1-1,TGTGCCAGCGGCGGGGGGGCCCTACCCATAGAAGCTTTCTTT,CASGGGALPIEAFF
TRBV29-1,many,TRBD1,TRBJ2-1,TGCAGCGCAGCTAGACAGGGAAACAATGAGCAGTTCTTC,CSAARQGNNEQFF
TRBV24-1,many,NA,TRBJ2-2,TGTGCCACCAGTGATTTGCCCGTCAGGGAGGCCGGGGAGCTGTTTTTT,CATSDLPVREAGELFF
TRBV5-1,many,NA,TRBJ1-1,TGCGCCAGCAGCTTGGGGACCCCTGCCATGAACACTGAAGCTTTCTTT,CASSLGTPAMNTEAFF
TRBV4-1,NA,NA,TRBJ1-1,TGCGCCAGCAGCCAAGGATCCTTGACAGGCTCCAACCTGTACACTGAAGCTTTCTTT,CASSQGSLTGSNLYTEAFF
TRBV20-1,many,TRBD2,TRBJ2-2,TGCAGTGCTAGACCCAGGACTAGCGCGAACACCGGGGAGCTGTTTTTT,CSARPRTSANTGELFF
TRBV20-1,many,NA,TRBJ1-5,TGCAGTGCCTGGGGGGGGGGCAAGCAGCCCCAGCATTTT,CSAWGGGKQPQHF
TRBV11-2,many,NA,TRBJ2-5,TGTGCCAGCAGCTCGGAGGGGGAGACCCAGTACTTC,CASSSEGETQYF
TRBV28,many,TRBD1,TRBJ1-1,TGTGCCAGCAGACTAACAGGGGGCGCGGGTCGAACTGAAGCTTTCTTT,CASRLTGGAGRTEAFF
TRBV6-2/TRBV6-3,medium-sized,TRBD2,TRBJ2-1,TGTGCCAGCAGTTCTGCGGGACTAGCGGGAGCTTGGCAGTTCTTC,CASSSAGLAGAWQFF
TRBV19,NA,TRBD2,TRBJ2-1,TGTGCCAGTAGTAGGACTAGCGGTTACAATGAGCAGTTCTTC,CASSRTSGYNEQFF
TRBV28,many,NA,TRBJ1-5,TGTGCCAGCACCGCTACTCTGAGCAATCAGCCCCAGCATTTT,CASTATLSNQPQHF
TRBV5-1,many,TRBD1,TRBJ1-1,TGCGCCAGCAGCCGAGTAGGGACAGGAGAAACTGAAGCTTTCTTT,CASSRVGTGETEAFF
TRBV7-7,many,NA,TRBJ2-7,TGTGCTAGCAGCCGACGGACGGGCTTTGGGGAGCAGTACTTC,CASSRRTGFGEQYF
TRBV3-1,many,NA,TRBJ2-5,TGTGCCAGCAGCCAAGACGAGACCCAGTACTTC,CASSQDETQYF
TRBV29-1,many,TRBD2,TRBJ2-3,TGCAGCGTTCATCGGGGGGGGTGGACAGATACGCAGTATTTT,CSVHRGGWTDTQYF
TRBV7-2,many,NA,TRBJ2-7,TGTGCCAGCAACCCTGACAGCGATTACGAGCAGTACTTC,CASNPDSDYEQYF
TRBV6-5,few,NA,TRBJ2-2,TGTGCCAGCAGTTACTGGGCTAGCGACACCGGGGAGCTGTTTTTT,CASSYWASDTGELFF